This T cell receptor beta chain was observed in a study of OX40 agonist ivuxolimab in advanced cancers. Study as a whole: Patients took ivuxolimab, an agonistic anti-OX40 (CD134) antibody.

This clone is a singleton in its sample. The table came from immunoSEQ multiplex PCR; TCRdb's copy has only in-frame clones and leaves some out. The sample yields approximately 82,000 clones, 83% seen once. The source is an adult with an advanced solid tumor such as melanoma, head and neck, liver or kidney cancer. Sequenced here: CD4+ or CD8+ T cells sorted from blood, sampled in a trial of the OX40 agonist ivuxolimab.

This chain's CDR3 is CASSWGTANNSPLHF. The DNA of the CDR3 is TGTGCCAGCAGTTGGGGGACCGCCAATAATTCACCCCTCCACTTT. This sequence joins TRBV6-5 and TRBJ1-6, with a possible D match to TRBD1 (5 bases). Germline CDR1 and CDR2: MNHEY and SVGAGI. This CDR3 is built from 15 residues. V shed 4 bases and J shed 5 bases, with 12 bases lying between them.